These 9 T cell receptor beta chains came from one sample sequenced in a study of T-cell reconstitution after alpha-beta-depleted transplantation in children (dated by TCRdb to about 2016). The protocol used for the library was PCR. Instrument used: Illumina HiSeq 2500. TCR library preparation used molecular barcoding, with unique molecular identifiers applied to normalize quantification of the TCRbeta repertoire. TCRdb cleaned the public reads at Q25 with fastp, built clones with MiXCR and kept in-frame beta chains. Under each unique CDR3 protein, matching rows form one entry showing the most common genes and DNA. This sample gives about 77,000 distinct CDR3 sequences in total; 15% to 20% of them show up just once. 50% to 65% of the sample belongs to the ten largest clones. Interpreted using the paper, the treatment or condition label stands for: allogeneic hematopoietic cell transplantation with graft depleted of TCRalphabeta T cells and CD19 B cells.

The sample was PBMCs, mostly from graft donor cells, taken 360 days after TCRalphabeta/CD19-depleted stem cell transplant. Receptors originate from a male patient aged 2 to 10 who had a stem cell transplant for acute lymphoblastic leukemia, so the T cells may come from the graft donor.

The chain recombines TRBV7-9 with TRBJ2-7; TRBD1 matches 7 bases. Germline trimming cut 4 bases from V and 3 bases from J; bases unmatched to any gene: 6. CDR1 SEHNR and CDR2 FQNEAQ come from the germline V gene (reference sequence). This CDR3 is built from 14 residues. The CDR3 reads CASSSQDRLYEQYF. The CDR3 nucleotides read TGTGCCAGCAGCTCCCAGGACAGGCTCTACGAGCAGTACTTC. Full variable domain (missing parts from reference TRBV7-9 and TRBJ2-7): DTGVSQNPRHKITKRGQNVTFRCDPISEHNRLYWYRQTLGQGPEFLTYFQNEAQLEKSRLLSDRFSAERPKGSFSTLEIQRTEQGDSAMYLCASSSQDRLYEQYFGPGTRLTVT.

The V gene is TRBV7-8, the J gene TRBJ2-1; 13 bases fit TRBD2. The V gene's germline CDR1 is SGHVS and CDR2 FQNEAQ. V shed 5 bases, J shed 9 bases, and the junction held 4 bases outside the gene matches. The CDR3 runs to 14 residues. This CDR3 is CASSRTSGRGEQFF. CDR3 coding DNA: TGTGCCAGCAGCCGGACTAGCGGGAGAGGTGAGCAGTTCTTC.

The CDR3 region is CASNLAGRNEQFF. The DNA of the CDR3 is TGTGCCAGCAACCTAGCGGGACGCAATGAGCAGTTCTTC. The V call is TRBV12-3 or TRBV12-4, the J call TRBJ2-1; 9 bases align to TRBD2. This CDR3 spans 13 amino acids. J gave up 6 bases and V 7 bases, and 4 bases lay outside the gene matches.

This clonotype was seen a few times. J is TRBJ2-4 and V is TRBV12-3 or TRBV12-4, with 9 bases lining up with TRBD1. The CDR3 sequence is 15 residues long. Trimming cost V 3 bases and J 6 bases; bases outside gene matches: 6. This chain's CDR3 is CASSFTGGAGNIQYF. CDR3 sequence (DNA): TGTGCCAGCAGTTTCACAGGGGGCGCCGGAAACATTCAGTACTTC.

This clonotype has a handful of counts. CDR3 loop: CASSEQLGGELFF. The CDR3 DNA sequence: TGTGCCAGCAGTGAACAGCTAGGGGGGGAGCTGTTTTTT. The chain couples TRBV25-1 to TRBJ2-2; no firm D call. Trimming cost V 2 bases and J 8 bases, with 9 bases left between them. CDR3 length: 13 amino acids. The germline V gene encodes CDR1 MGHDK and CDR2 SYGVNS. Full variable domain (outside the CDR3, taken from reference TRBV25-1 and TRBJ2-2): EADIYQTPRYLVIGTGKKITLECSQTMGHDKMYWYQQDPGMELHLIHYSYGVNSTEKGDLSSESTVSRIRTEHFPLTLESARPSHTSQYLCASSEQLGGELFFGEGSRLTVL.

This clonotype was found a few times. The chain couples TRBV4-2 to TRBJ2-6, with a tentative D call TRBD1 (5 bases). V was trimmed by 5 bases and J by 6 bases, leaving 14 bases between them. CDR1 is LGHNA, CDR2 YNFKEQ, per germline. The CDR3 runs 15 residues. CDR3 coding DNA: TGTGCCAGCAGCATCAGGGTTACTGAGGCCAACGTCCTGACTTTC. Its protein is CASSIRVTEANVLTF.

This clonotype was counted ten times or more. The rearrangement links TRBV12-3 or TRBV12-4 to TRBJ1-6; D is undetermined. The CDR3 is 15 residues long. V lost 5 bases and J lost 4, with 12 bases in between. The CDR3 loop is CASSPAGAYNSPLHF. CDR3 nucleotide sequence: TGTGCCAGCAGTCCAGCAGGAGCATATAATTCACCCCTCCACTTT.

This clonotype has only a few counts. This chain uses TRBV5-1 with TRBJ2-7, with TRBD2 matching 13 bases. V lost 0 bases to trimming and J lost 7 bases; unmatched junction nucleotides: 16. This CDR3 contains 19 residues. CDR1 is SGHRS, CDR2 YFSETQ, per germline. The CDR3 loop reads CASSLAQTGTSGTWGEQYF. The CDR3 bases are TGCGCCAGCAGCTTGGCTCAAACCGGGACTAGCGGGACCTGGGGGGAGCAGTACTTC.

The chain joins TRBV6-1 to TRBJ2-1, with D possibly TRBD2 on 8 matching bases. Germline loops: CDR1 MNHNS, CDR2 SASEGT. Trimming cost V 6 bases and J 4 bases, with 22 bases left between them. This CDR3 comprises 17 residues. DNA for the CDR3: TGTGCCAGCAGGGGACAGCGGACTAGCCTATATTACAATGAGCAGTTCTTC. This sequence encodes CASRGQRTSLYYNEQFF.